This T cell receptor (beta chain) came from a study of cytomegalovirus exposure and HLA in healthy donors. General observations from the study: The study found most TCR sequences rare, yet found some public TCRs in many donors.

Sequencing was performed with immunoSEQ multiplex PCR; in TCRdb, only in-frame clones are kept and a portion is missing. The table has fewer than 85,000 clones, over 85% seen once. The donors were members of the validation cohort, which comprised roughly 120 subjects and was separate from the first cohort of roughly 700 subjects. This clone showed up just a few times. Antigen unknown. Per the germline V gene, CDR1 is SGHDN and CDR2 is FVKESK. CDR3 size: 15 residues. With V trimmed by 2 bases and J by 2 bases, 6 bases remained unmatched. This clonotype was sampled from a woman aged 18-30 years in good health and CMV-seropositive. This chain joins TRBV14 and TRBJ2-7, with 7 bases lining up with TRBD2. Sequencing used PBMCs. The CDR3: CASSQKLATPYEQYF. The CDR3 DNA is TGTGCCAGCAGCCAAAAACTAGCGACGCCCTACGAGCAGTACTTC.